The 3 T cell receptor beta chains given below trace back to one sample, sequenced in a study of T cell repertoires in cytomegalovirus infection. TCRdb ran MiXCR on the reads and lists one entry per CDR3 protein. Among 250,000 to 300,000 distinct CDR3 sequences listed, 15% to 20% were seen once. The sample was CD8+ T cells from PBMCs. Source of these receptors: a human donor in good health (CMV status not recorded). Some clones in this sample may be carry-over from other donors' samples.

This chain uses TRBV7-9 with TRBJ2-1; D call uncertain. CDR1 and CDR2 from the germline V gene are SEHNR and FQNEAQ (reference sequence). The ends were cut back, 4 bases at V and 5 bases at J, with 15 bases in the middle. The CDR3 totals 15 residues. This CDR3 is CASSSPLGLHNEQFF. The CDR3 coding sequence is TGTGCCAGCAGCTCACCCTTGGGCTTACACAATGAGCAGTTCTTC.

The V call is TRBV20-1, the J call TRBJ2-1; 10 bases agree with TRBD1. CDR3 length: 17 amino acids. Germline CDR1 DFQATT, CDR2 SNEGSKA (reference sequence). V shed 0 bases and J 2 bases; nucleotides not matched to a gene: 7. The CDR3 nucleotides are TGCAGTGCTAGAGATAGGAGGACAGGGGGGACCTACAATGAGCAGTTCTTC. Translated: CSARDRRTGGTYNEQFF.

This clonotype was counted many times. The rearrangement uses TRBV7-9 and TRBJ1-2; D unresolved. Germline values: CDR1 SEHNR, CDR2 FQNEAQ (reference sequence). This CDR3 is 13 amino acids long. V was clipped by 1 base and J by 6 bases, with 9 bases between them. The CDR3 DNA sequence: TGTGCCAGCAGCTTAGTCGTGGGAAATGGCTACACCTTC. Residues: CASSLVVGNGYTF.